Listed here are 11 T cell receptor beta chains from one sample, sequenced in a study of identifying expanded T cells in peripheral blood. Sequencing was performed with immunoSEQ multiplex PCR; in TCRdb, only in-frame clones are kept and a portion is missing. The sample lists approximately 100,000 clones, roughly 86% occurring once. The specimen was blood. These receptor sequences come from a person aged 18-70 years in good health.

The chain recombines TRBV19 with TRBJ2-1, with TRBD1 identical over 9 bases. Unmatched junction bases numbered 6, after V lost 7 bases and J lost 2 bases. Germline CDR1 and CDR2: LNHDA and SQIVND (reference sequence). The CDR3 consists of 15 residues. CDR3 in DNA: TGTGCCAGTACCCCGGGACAGGGACCCTACAATGAGCAGTTCTTC. Protein: CASTPGQGPYNEQFF.

The V call is TRBV7-2, the J call TRBJ2-7, with 12 bases lining up with TRBD2. The V segment lost 2 bases and the J segment 4 bases; nucleotides outside the gene matches: 6. In germline, CDR1 is SGHTA, CDR2 FQGNSA. This CDR3 is 16 amino acids long. Here the CDR3 reads CASSLSSGRAEYEQYF. CDR3 bases: TGTGCCAGCAGCTTATCTAGCGGGAGGGCCGAGTACGAGCAGTACTTC.

The V gene is TRBV5-8, the J gene TRBJ1-6; perhaps TRBD1 as D (5 bases). The CDR3 covers 17 residues. The germline gives CDR1 SGHTS, CDR2 YDEGEE. V shed 0 bases and J shed 3 bases, with 13 bases lying between them. The CDR3 DNA follows: TGTGCCAGCAGCTTGGAAGTCGGGACCTACTATAATTCACCCCTCCACTTT. This encodes CASSLEVGTYYNSPLHF.

Points on this clone: The sample carries other DNA sequences with the same CDR3. This chain links TRBV11-2 with TRBJ1-2, with 7 bases that match TRBD1. The CDR3 extends over 15 amino acids. The V gene end was trimmed by 5 bases and the J gene end by 3 bases; junction bases not matched to a gene: 9. Germline V gene lookup returns CDR1 SGHAT and CDR2 FQNNGV. CDR3 in amino acids: CASSPSPQGDYGYTF. Here the CDR3 DNA reads TGTGCCAGCAGCCCCAGCCCCCAGGGGGACTATGGCTACACCTTC.

The chain employs TRBV28 and TRBJ2-1; 7 nucleotides align to TRBD2. Per germline, CDR1 MDHEN and CDR2 SYDVKM. There are 16 residues in the CDR3. With V trimmed by 4 bases and J by 2 bases, 8 bases remained unmatched. The CDR3 DNA is TGTGCCAGCAGTTCACCCGGGAGCGGGGCCTACAATGAGCAGTTCTTC. It codes for CASSSPGSGAYNEQFF.

As to this clone: The junction departs from the called germline gene at one end, perhaps through a read error. V and J are TRBV5-1 and TRBJ1-1, with a possible D match to TRBD1 (5 bases). Germline V gives CDR1 SGHRS, CDR2 YFSETQ. The CDR3 length is 13 residues. The CDR3 sequence is CASSSGRYTETFF. The CDR3, as DNA: TGCGCCAGCAGCTCGGGACGGTACACTGAAACTTTCTTT.

The chain couples TRBV18 to TRBJ2-2, with 7 bases fitting TRBD1. Germline V gene data show CDR1 as KGHSH and CDR2 as LQKENI. V was clipped by 3 bases and J by 4 bases; unmatched bases: 11. The CDR3 spans 17 residues. CDR3 DNA sequence: TGTGCCAGCTCACCTTCGTTCCAGGGGGTCGGCACCGGGGAGCTGTTTTTT. As protein: CASSPSFQGVGTGELFF.

CDR3 amino acids: CAISDYDQPQHF. DNA of the CDR3: TGTGCCATCAGTGACTACGACCAGCCCCAGCATTTT. The chain has TRBV10-3 and TRBJ1-5; D is uncertain. Trimming removed 3 bases at V and 7 bases at J, with 7 bases between. The CDR3 loop spans 12 amino acids. Germline V CDR1 and CDR2: ENHRY, SYGVKD.

This clone was seen just once. This chain links TRBV4-2 with TRBJ1-2; maybe TRBD1 (6 bases). This CDR3 has 17 residues. V shed 0 bases and J shed 4 bases, with 18 bases lying between them. The germline V gene has CDR1 LGHNA and CDR2 YNFKEQ. The chain's CDR3 is CASSQDSRGGVGYGYTF. CDR3 nucleotides: TGTGCCAGCAGCCAAGATAGTCGGGGGGGCGTAGGCTATGGCTACACCTTC.

The rearrangement links TRBV27 to TRBJ1-5; D may be TRBD1 (5 bases). With 2 bases removed from V and 0 bases from J, the gap between germline ends came to 17 bases. CDR3 size: 18 residues. Germline V lookup: CDR1 MNHEY, CDR2 SMNVEV (reference sequence). The CDR3 loop is CASSLVAGTGYSNQPQHF. The CDR3 DNA sequence: TGTGCCAGCAGTTTAGTGGCAGGGACCGGTTATAGCAATCAGCCCCAGCATTTT.

The rearrangement links TRBV5-6 to TRBJ2-2; D is possibly TRBD1 or TRBD2 (5 bases each). This CDR3 contains 19 residues. Germline values: CDR1 SGHDT, CDR2 YYEEEE. V was cut by 0 bases and J by 4 bases, with 22 bases left in between. For the CDR3, the DNA is TGTGCCAGCAGCTTGGTTGGCCTCCGAAAAAGGGACGTCACCGGGGAGCTGTTTTTT. Protein product: CASSLVGLRKRDVTGELFF.